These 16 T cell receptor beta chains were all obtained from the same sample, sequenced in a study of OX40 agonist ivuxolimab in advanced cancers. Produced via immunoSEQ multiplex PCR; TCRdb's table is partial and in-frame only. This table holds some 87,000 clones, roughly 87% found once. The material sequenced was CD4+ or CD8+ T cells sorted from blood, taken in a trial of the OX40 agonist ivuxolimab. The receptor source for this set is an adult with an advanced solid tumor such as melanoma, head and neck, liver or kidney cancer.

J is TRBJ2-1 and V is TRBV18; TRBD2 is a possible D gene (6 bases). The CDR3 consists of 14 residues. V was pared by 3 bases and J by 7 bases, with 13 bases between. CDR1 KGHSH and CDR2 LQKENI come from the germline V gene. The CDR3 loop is CASSPGTLGNEQFF. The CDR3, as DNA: TGTGCCAGCTCACCGGGGACTCTGGGGAATGAGCAGTTCTTC.

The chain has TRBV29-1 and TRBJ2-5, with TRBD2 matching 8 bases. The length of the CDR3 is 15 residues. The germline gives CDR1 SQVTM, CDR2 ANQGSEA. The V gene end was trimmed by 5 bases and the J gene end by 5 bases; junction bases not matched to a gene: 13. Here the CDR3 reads CSVSQRETRGETQYF. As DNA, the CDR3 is TGCAGCGTTAGTCAGCGGGAGACAAGGGGGGAGACCCAGTACTTC.

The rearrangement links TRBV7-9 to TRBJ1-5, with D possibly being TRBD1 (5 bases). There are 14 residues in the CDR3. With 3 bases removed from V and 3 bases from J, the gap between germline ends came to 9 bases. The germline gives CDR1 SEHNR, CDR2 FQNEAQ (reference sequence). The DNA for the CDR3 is TGTGCCAGCAGCTTTGGCAGGGACAATCAGCCCCAGCATTTT. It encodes CASSFGRDNQPQHF.

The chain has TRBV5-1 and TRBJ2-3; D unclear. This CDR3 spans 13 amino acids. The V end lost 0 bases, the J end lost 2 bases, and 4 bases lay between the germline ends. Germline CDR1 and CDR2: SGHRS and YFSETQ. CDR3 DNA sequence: TGCGCCAGCAGCTTGGAAGACACAGATACGCAGTATTTT. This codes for CASSLEDTDTQYF. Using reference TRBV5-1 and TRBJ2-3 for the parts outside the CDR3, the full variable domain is KAGVTQTPRYLIKTRGQQVTLSCSPISGHRSVSWYQQTPGQGLQFLFEYFSETQRNKGNFPGRFSGRQFSNSRSEMNVSTLELGDSALYLCASSLEDTDTQYFGPGTRLTVL.

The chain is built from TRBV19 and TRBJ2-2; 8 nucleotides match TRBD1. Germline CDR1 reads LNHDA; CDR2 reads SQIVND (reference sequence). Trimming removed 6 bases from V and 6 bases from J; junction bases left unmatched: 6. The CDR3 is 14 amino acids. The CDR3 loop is CASRQGVTAGELFF. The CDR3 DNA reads TGTGCCAGTAGACAGGGGGTGACAGCCGGGGAGCTGTTTTTT.

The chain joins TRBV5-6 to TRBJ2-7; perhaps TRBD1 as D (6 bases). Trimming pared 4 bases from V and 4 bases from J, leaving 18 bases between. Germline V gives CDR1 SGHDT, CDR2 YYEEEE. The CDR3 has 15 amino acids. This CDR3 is CASSRQGPSSYEQYF. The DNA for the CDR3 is TGTGCCAGCAGCCGGCAGGGGCCCTCCTCTTACGAGCAGTACTTC.

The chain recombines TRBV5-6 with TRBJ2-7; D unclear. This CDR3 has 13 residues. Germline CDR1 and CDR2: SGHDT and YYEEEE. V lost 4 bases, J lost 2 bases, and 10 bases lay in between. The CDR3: CASSPTAPYEQYF. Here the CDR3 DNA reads TGTGCCAGCAGCCCGACCGCCCCCTACGAGCAGTACTTC.

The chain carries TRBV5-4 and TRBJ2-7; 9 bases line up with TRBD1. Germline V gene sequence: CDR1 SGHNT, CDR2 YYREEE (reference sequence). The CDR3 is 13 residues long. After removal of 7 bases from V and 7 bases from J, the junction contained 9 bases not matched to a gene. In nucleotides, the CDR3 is TGTGCCAGCGAACGGACAGGGGTGGGGGAGCAGTACTTC. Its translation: CASERTGVGEQYF. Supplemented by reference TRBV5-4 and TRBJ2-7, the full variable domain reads ETGVTQSPTHLIKTRGQQVTLRCSSQSGHNTVSWYQQALGQGPQFIFQYYREEENGRGNFPPRFSGLQFPNYSSELNVNALELDDSALYLCASERTGVGEQYFGPGTRLTVT.

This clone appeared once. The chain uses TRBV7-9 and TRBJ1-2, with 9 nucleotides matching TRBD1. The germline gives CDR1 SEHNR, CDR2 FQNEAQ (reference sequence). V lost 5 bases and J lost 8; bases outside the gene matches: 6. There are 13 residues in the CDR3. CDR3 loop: CASSTTGGQGYTF. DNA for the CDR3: TGTGCCAGCAGCACGACAGGGGGACAGGGCTACACCTTC. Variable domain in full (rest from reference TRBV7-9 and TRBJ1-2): DTGVSQNPRHKITKRGQNVTFRCDPISEHNRLYWYRQTLGQGPEFLTYFQNEAQLEKSRLLSDRFSAERPKGSFSTLEIQRTEQGDSAMYLCASSTTGGQGYTFGSGTRLTVV.

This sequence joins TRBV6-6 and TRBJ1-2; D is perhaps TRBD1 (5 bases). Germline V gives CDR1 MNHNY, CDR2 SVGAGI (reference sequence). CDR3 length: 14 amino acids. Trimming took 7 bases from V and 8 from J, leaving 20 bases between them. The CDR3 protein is CASTRSRDAVGYTF. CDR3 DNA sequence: TGTGCCAGCACCCGCTCCCGGGACGCCGTCGGCTACACCTTC.

CDR3 in amino acids: CASSSLAGAVDTQYF. The CDR3, as DNA: TGTGCCAGCAGCTCTTTAGCGGGAGCAGTGGATACGCAGTATTTT. The chain is built from TRBV7-3 and TRBJ2-3; 9 bases are shared with TRBD2. The CDR3 extends over 15 amino acids. Germline CDR1 SGHTA, CDR2 FQGTGA. Germline trimming cut 4 bases from V and 6 bases from J; bases unmatched to any gene: 8.

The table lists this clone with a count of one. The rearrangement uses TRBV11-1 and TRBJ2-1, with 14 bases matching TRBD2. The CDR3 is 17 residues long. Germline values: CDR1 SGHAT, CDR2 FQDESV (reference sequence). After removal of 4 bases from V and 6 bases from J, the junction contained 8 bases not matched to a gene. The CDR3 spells CASSYSLTSGGANEQFF. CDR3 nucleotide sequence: TGTGCCAGCAGCTATTCTCTGACTAGCGGGGGGGCCAATGAGCAGTTCTTC.

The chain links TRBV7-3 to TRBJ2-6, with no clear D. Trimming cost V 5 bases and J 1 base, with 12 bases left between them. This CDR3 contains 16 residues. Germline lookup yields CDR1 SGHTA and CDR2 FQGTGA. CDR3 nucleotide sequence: TGTGCCAGCAGCCTCCTAGGTTTGTCTGGGGCCAACGTCCTGACTTTC. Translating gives CASSLLGLSGANVLTF.

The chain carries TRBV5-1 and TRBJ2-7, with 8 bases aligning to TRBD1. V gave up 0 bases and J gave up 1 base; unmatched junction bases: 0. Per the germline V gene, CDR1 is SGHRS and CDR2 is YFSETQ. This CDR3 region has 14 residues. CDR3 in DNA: TGCGCCAGCAGCTTGGGGGACAGGTCCTACGAGCAGTACTTC. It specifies CASSLGDRSYEQYF.

CDR3 amino acids: CASSPPGHLLSSGNTIYF. The CDR3 DNA reads as TGTGCCAGCAGCCCACCGGGACACCTTCTGAGCTCTGGAAACACCATATATTTT. This chain joins TRBV13 and TRBJ1-3; weak D call: TRBD1 (6 bases). This CDR3 comprises 18 residues. The V and J ends lost 5 bases and 0 bases respectively, with 20 bases between them. Germline CDR1 is PRHDT and CDR2 is FYEKMQ (reference sequence).

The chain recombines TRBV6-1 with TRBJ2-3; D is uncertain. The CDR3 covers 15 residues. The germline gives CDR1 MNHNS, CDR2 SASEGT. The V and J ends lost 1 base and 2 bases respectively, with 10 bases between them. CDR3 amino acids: CASSEVKKNTDTQYF. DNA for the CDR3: TGTGCCAGCAGTGAAGTAAAGAAAAACACAGATACGCAGTATTTT.